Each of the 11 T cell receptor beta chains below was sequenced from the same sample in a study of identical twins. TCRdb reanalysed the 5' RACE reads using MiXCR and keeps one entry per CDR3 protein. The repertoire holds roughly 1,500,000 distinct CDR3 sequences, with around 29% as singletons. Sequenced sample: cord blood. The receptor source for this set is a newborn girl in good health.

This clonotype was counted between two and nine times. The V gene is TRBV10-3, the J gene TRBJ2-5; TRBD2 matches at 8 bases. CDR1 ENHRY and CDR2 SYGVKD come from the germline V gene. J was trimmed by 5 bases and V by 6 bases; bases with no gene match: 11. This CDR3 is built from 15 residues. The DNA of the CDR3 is TGTGCCATCAGCATCACTAGCGGTGCCCCCGAGACCCAGTACTTC. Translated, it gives CAISITSGAPETQYF.

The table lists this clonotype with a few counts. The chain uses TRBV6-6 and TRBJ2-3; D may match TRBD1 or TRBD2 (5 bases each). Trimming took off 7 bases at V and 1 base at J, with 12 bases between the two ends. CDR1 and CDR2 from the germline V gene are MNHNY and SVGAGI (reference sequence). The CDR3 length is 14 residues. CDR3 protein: CASTGTLGTDTQYF. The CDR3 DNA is TGTGCCAGCACCGGGACCCTTGGCACAGATACGCAGTATTTT.

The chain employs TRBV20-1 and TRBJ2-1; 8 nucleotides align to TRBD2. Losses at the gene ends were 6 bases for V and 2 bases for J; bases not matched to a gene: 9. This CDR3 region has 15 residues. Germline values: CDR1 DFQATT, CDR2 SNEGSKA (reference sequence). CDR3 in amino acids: CSARAGVVPYNEQFF. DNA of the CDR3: TGCAGTGCGCGAGCGGGAGTGGTCCCCTACAATGAGCAGTTCTTC.

CDR3 in amino acids: CASSLAGGAPLDTQYF. CDR3 coding DNA: TGTGCCAGCAGCTTAGCGGGCGGGGCCCCCCTGGATACGCAGTATTTT. The chain combines TRBV7-2 with TRBJ2-3; possibly TRBD2 for D (6 bases). The V gene's germline CDR1 is SGHTA and CDR2 FQGNSA. Trimming removed 0 bases from V and 6 bases from J, with 16 bases in between. The CDR3 runs to 16 residues.

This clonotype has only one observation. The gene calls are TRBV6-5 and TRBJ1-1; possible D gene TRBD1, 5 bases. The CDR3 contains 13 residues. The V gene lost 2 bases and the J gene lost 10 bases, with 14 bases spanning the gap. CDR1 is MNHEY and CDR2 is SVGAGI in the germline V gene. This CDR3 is CASSYNTQGLAFF. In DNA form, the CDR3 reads TGTGCCAGCAGTTACAACACGCAGGGCCTAGCTTTCTTT.

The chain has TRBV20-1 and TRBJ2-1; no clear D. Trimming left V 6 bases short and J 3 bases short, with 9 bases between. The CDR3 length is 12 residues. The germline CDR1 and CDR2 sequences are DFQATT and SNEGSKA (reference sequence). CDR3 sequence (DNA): TGCAGTGCCCGACTTAACTACAATGAGCAGTTCTTC. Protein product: CSARLNYNEQFF.

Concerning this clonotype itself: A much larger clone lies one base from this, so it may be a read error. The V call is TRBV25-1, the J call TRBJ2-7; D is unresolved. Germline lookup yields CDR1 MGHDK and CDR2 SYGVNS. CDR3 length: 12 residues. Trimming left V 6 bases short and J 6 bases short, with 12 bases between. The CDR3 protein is CASSLQEREQYF. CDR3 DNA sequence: TGTGCCAGCAGCCTTCAGGAGCGCGAGCAGTACTTC.

This chain's CDR3 is CSASRVTNNEQFF. In nucleotides, the CDR3 is TGCAGTGCTAGCAGAGTGACCAACAATGAGCAGTTCTTC. The V and J genes are TRBV20-1 and TRBJ2-1; unclear D gene. Trimming cost V 3 bases and J 5 bases, with 11 bases left between them. In germline, CDR1 is DFQATT, CDR2 SNEGSKA (reference sequence). This CDR3 region has 13 residues.

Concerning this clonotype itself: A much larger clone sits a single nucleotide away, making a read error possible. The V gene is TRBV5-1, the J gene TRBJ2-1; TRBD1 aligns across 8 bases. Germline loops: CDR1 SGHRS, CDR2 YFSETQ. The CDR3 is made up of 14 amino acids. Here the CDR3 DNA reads TGCGCCAGCAGCTCGGACAGGGACTCCAATGAGCGGTTCTTC. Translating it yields CASSSDRDSNERFF. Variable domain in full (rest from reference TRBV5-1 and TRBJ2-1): KAGVTQTPRYLIKTRGQQVTLSCSPISGHRSVSWYQQTPGQGLQFLFEYFSETQRNKGNFPGRFSGRQFSNSRSEMNVSTLELGDSALYLCASSSDRDSNERFFGPGTRLTVL.

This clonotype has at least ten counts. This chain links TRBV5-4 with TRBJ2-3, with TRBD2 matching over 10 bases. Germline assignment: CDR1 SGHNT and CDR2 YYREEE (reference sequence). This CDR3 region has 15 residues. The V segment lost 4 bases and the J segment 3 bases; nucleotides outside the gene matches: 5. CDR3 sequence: CASSGPGLATDTQYF. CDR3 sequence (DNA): TGTGCCAGCAGCGGACCGGGACTAGCGACAGATACGCAGTATTTT.

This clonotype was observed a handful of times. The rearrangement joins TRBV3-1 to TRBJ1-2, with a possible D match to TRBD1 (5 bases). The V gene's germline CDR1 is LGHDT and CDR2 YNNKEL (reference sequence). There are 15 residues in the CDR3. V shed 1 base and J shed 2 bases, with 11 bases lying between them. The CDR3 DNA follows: TGTGCCAGCAGCCAAGGCGGTCAGGGAAACTATGGCTACACCTTC. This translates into CASSQGGQGNYGYTF. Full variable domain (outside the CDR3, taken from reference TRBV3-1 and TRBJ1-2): DTAVSQTPKYLVTQMGNDKSIKCEQNLGHDTMYWYKQDSKKFLKIMFSYNNKELIINETVPNRFSPKSPDKAHLNLHINSLELGDSAVYFCASSQGGQGNYGYTFGSGTRLTVV.